This T cell receptor (beta chain) emerged from a study of OX40 agonist ivuxolimab in advanced cancers. Germline assignment: CDR1 SQVTM and CDR2 ANQGSEA. The V end was cut by 6 bases, the J end by 7 bases, with 13 bases between. The CDR3 has 12 residues. This table comes from immunoSEQ multiplex PCR, and its TCRdb copy is limited to in-frame clones, with some not included. The data contain tens of thousands of clones, over 75% of them singletons. V gene TRBV29-1 combines with J gene TRBJ2-1; the D is unclear. This TCR came from an adult with an advanced solid tumor such as melanoma, head and neck, liver or kidney cancer. The specimen comprised CD4+ or CD8+ T cells sorted from blood, sampled in a trial of the OX40 agonist ivuxolimab. CDR3 in DNA: TGCAGCGTAGCACCTACTACGAATGAGCAGTTCTTC. Translating it yields CSVAPTTNEQFF.